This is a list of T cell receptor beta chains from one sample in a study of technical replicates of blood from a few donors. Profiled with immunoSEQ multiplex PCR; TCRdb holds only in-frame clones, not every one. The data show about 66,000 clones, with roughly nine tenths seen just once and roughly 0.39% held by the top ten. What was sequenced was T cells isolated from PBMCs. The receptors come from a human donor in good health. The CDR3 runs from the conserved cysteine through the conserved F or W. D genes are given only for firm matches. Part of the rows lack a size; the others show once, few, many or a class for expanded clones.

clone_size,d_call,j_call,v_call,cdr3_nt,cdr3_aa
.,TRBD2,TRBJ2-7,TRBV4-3,TGCGCCAGCAGCCAAGATAGCGGGAACTCCTACGAGCAGTACTTC,CASSQDSGNSYEQYF
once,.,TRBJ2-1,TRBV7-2,TGTGCCAGCAGCTTTTTTCCTACCAACTACAATGAGCAGTTCTTC,CASSFFPTNYNEQFF
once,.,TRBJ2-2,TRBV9,TGTGCCAGCAGCGTGCAGGGGAACACCGGGGAGCTGTTTTTT,CASSVQGNTGELFF
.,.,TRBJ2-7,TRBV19,TGTGCCAGTAGCAACAGGACGGATTACGAGCAGTACTTC,CASSNRTDYEQYF
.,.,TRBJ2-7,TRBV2,TGTGCCAGCAGCCGTAGTCGTAGCTCCTACGAGCAGTACTTC,CASSRSRSSYEQYF
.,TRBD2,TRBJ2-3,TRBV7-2,TGTGCCAGCTCTATTACGACTAGCGCCACAGATACGCAGTATTTT,CASSITTSATDTQYF
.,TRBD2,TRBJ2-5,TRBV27,TGTGCCAGCAGCCAAACTAGCGGGATATCCCAGTACTTC,CASSQTSGISQYF
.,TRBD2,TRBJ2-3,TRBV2,TGTGCCAGCAGGCTGTCTAGCGGCTCAAGCACAGATACGCAGTATTTT,CASRLSSGSSTDTQYF
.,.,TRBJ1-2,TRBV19,TGTGCCAGTAGTATCCCCCAGGGATATGGCTACACCTTC,CASSIPQGYGYTF
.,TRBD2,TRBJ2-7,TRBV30,TGTGCCTGGAGTGGTAGCGGGGACGAGCAGTACTTC,CAWSGSGDEQYF
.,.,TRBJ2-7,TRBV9,TGTGCCAGCAGCGTGGACGTTTTAGGGGCCTACGAGCAGTACTTC,CASSVDVLGAYEQYF
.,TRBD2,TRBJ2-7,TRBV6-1,TGTGCCAGCAGTGAAGCTGGCGGGAGGTCCTACGAGCAGTACTTC,CASSEAGGRSYEQYF
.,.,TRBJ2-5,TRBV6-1,TGTGCCAGCAGTGCGGGGGGCCAAATAGAGACCCAGTACTTC,CASSAGGQIETQYF
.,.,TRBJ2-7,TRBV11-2,TGTGCCAGCAGCTTTCTCTCCTACGAGCAGTACTTC,CASSFLSYEQYF
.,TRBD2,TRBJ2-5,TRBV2,TGTGCCAGCGGGTTAACCGGACTAGCGGGAGTCGAGACCCAGTACTTC,CASGLTGLAGVETQYF
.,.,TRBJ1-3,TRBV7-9,TGTGCCAGCAGCTTAGATAGTGGAAACACCATATATTTT,CASSLDSGNTIYF
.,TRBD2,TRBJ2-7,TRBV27,TGTGCCAGCAGTTTATCAAGTCGCGGACTAGGCTACGAGCAGTACTTC,CASSLSSRGLGYEQYF
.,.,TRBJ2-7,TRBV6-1,TGTGCCAGCAGTGAACAGGGGAACGAGCAGTACTTC,CASSEQGNEQYF
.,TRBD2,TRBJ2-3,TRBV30,TGTGCCTGGTGGGGGGTCGCGGGAGCCAAAGATACGCAGTATTTT,CAWWGVAGAKDTQYF
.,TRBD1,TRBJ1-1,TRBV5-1,TGCGCCAGCAGCTTGGAGGGACAGGACTTTGAAGCTTTCTTT,CASSLEGQDFEAFF
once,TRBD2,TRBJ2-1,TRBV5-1,TGCGCCAGCAGCTTCGCTAGCGGGAGGCTCACCTACAATGAGCAGTTCTTC,CASSFASGRLTYNEQFF
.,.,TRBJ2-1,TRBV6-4,TGTGCCAGCAGTGTAAACGGGAGACCCCCCAATGAGCAGTTCTTC,CASSVNGRPPNEQFF
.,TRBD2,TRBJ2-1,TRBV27,TGTGCCAGCAGTCCACGGAGAGCGGGAGGGCCGCATGAGCAGTTCTTC,CASSPRRAGGPHEQFF
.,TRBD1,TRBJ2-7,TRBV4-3,TGCGCCAGCAGTGCCGGGACAGGGGTTACCTACGAGCAGTACTTC,CASSAGTGVTYEQYF
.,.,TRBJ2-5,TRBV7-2,TGTGCCAGCAGCTTGAGGTCTCTACTCTGGGAGACCCAGTACTTC,CASSLRSLLWETQYF
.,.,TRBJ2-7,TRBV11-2,TGTGCCAGCAGCTTAGCGGGGAGATCCTACGAGCAGTACTTC,CASSLAGRSYEQYF
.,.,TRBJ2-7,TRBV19,TGTGCCAGTAGTATAGGTCAAGAGCAGTACTTC,CASSIGQEQYF
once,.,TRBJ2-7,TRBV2,TGTGCCAGCACTTCAGGTGACTACGAGCAGTACTTC,CASTSGDYEQYF
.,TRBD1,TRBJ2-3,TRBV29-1,TGCAGCGTTGAAGGACAGGGATACACAGATACGCAGTATTTT,CSVEGQGYTDTQYF
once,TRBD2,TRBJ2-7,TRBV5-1,TGCGCCAGCAGAACTAGCGGGAGCTACGAGCAGTACTTC,CASRTSGSYEQYF
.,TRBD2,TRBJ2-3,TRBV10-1,TGCGCCAGCTCCGGGACTAGCGGCAGAAGCACAGATACGCAGTATTTT,CASSGTSGRSTDTQYF
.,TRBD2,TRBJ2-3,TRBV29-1,TGCAGCGGGATGGCGGGCGGGAGAGATACGCAGTATTTT,CSGMAGGRDTQYF
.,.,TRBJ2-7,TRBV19,TGTGCCAGTAGTATAGTTAGAGGGTTCGTCGAGCAGTACTTC,CASSIVRGFVEQYF
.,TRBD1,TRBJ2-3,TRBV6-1,TGTGCCAGCAGCGACAGGGGGGACGGGACAGATACGCAGTATTTT,CASSDRGDGTDTQYF
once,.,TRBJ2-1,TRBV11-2,TGTGCCAGCAGCTGGACAGACTACTCCTACAATGAGCAGTTCTTC,CASSWTDYSYNEQFF
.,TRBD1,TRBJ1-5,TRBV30,TGTGCCTGGAGTGGGGGACAGCTGAATCAGCCCCAGCATTTT,CAWSGGQLNQPQHF
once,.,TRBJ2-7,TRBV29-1,TGCAGCGTTGTGCTTTCAGGGTCCCACTACGAGCAGTACTTC,CSVVLSGSHYEQYF
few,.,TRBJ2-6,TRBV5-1,TGCGCCAGCAGCTTGGGGCTGTACTCTGGGGCCAACGTCCTGACTTTC,CASSLGLYSGANVLTF
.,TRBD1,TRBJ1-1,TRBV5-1,TGCGCCAGCAGCGTAAGACAGGGGACGACCACTGAAGCTTTCTTT,CASSVRQGTTTEAFF
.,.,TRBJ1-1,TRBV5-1,TGCGCCAGCAGCTTGGAGAACAGGGTTAACACTGAAGCTTTCTTT,CASSLENRVNTEAFF
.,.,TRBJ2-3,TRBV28,TGTGCCAGCAGTCTCCCACTAGGTGGGAGCACAGATACGCAGTATTTT,CASSLPLGGSTDTQYF
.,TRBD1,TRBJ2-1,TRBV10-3,TGTGCCATCAGGGGGGACAGGGCAAACAATGAGCAGTTCTTC,CAIRGDRANNEQFF
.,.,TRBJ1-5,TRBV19,TGTGCCAGTAGTATCCGGGATAGCAATCAGCCCCAGCATTTT,CASSIRDSNQPQHF
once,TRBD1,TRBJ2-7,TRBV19,TGTGCCAGTGCCGGGACAGATGGCCACGAGCAGTACTTC,CASAGTDGHEQYF
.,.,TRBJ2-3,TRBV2,TGTGCCAGCAGTTTCGGGACAACGAGCACAGATACGCAGTATTTT,CASSFGTTSTDTQYF
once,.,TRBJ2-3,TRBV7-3,TGTGCCAGCAGCCTAAACCCCTGGGGCACGTCTGGCACAGATACGCAGTATTTT,CASSLNPWGTSGTDTQYF
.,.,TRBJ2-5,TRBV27,TGTGCCAGCAGTTTATTAGGAGAGGAGACCCAGTACTTC,CASSLLGEETQYF
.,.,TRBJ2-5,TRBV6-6,TGTGCCAGCAGTCCCACAGGGATGGGGAAGACCCAGTACTTC,CASSPTGMGKTQYF
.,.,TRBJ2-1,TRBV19,TGTGCCAGTAGTTTAAGCGGGCCCTCAGTTGAGCAGTTCTTC,CASSLSGPSVEQFF
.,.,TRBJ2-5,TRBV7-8,TGTGCCAGCAGCCCCGGGCAGGGGCAAGAGACCCAGTACTTC,CASSPGQGQETQYF
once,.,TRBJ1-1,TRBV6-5,TGTGCCAGCAGCCTAGCACGGGGGAACACTGAAGCTTTCTTT,CASSLARGNTEAFF
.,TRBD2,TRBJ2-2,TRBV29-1,TGCAGCGTTATAGGACAGAAATACCTAGCGGGAAAAATGGGGGAGCTGTTTTTT,CSVIGQKYLAGKMGELFF
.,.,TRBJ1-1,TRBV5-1,TGCGCCAGCAGCTCGCCAGGGTCTCGCGGGGGGTTCACTGAAGCTTTCTTT,CASSSPGSRGGFTEAFF
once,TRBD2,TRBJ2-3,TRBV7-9,TGTGCCAGCACCACACCTGGGACTAGCGGGCCAGATACGCAGTATTTT,CASTTPGTSGPDTQYF
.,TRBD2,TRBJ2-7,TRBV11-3,TGTGCCAGCAGCTTTTCGTTCGGGACTAGAAACTACGAGCAGTACTTC,CASSFSFGTRNYEQYF
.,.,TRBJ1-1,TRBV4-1,TGCGCCAGCAGCCAAGACCCAGGGAGGGACACTGAAGCTTTCTTT,CASSQDPGRDTEAFF
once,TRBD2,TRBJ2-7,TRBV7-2,TGTGCCAGCAGCTTGCTTAGCGGGAGTGTGGGATACGAGCAGTACTTC,CASSLLSGSVGYEQYF
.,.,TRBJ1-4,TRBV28,TGTGCCAGCAGTACGGGTGGCACTAATGAAAAACTGTTTTTT,CASSTGGTNEKLFF
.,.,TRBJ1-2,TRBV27,TGTGCCAGCAGCCTACAGGGCTATGGCTACACCTTC,CASSLQGYGYTF